Detailed here is one T cell receptor beta chain. Clinical symptoms, serum thyroxine and TRAb, thyroid ultrasound and orbital computed tomography together formed the diagnostic basis. The record originates from a study of T cells in Graves' hyperthyroidism and ophthalmopathy. V gave up 3 bases and J gave up 6 bases, with 7 bases separating them. Per germline, CDR1 SGHTA and CDR2 FQGTGA. The CDR3 runs to 12 residues. Researchers took RNA transcripts and amplified the TCR beta CDR3 regions from them. First-round RT-PCR with HTBI primers amplified the TCR CDR3 region. TCRdb called the multiplex PCR reads again in MiXCR, with one record for every CDR3 protein. The table has about 610,000 distinct CDR3 sequences, 35% to 55% seen once.

The rearrangement joins TRBV7-3 to TRBJ2-3; no definite D call. This sequence originates from a woman aged 18-29 years with Graves' hyperthyroidism. Sequencing was performed on peripheral blood or thyroid tissue (not recorded which). The CDR3: CASSLSVDTQYF. As DNA, the CDR3 is TGTGCCAGCAGCTTGTCCGTGGATACGCAGTATTTT.